The 7 T cell receptor beta chains presented below share a single source sample, sequenced in a study of blood T cell repertoires in COVID-19. Method: immunoSEQ multiplex PCR; TCRdb's copy keeps in-frame clones and lacks some. This sample has 150,000 or so clones, with roughly 87% found just once. Sequencing input: peripheral blood. Receptor source: a human donor in a cohort sampled during active COVID-19.

V gene TRBV25-1 combines with J gene TRBJ1-2, with D tentatively TRBD1 (5 bases). The germline V and J ends were trimmed by 2 bases and 5 bases, with 12 bases remaining between them. Germline lookup yields CDR1 MGHDK and CDR2 SYGVNS. The CDR3 covers 14 residues. The CDR3: CASSEGGDLYGYTF. The CDR3 DNA reads as TGTGCCAGCAGTGAAGGAGGGGACCTGTATGGCTACACCTTC.

The V call is TRBV19, the J call TRBJ2-7; D remains ambiguous. CDR3 size: 13 residues. V was pared by 5 bases and J by 1 base, with 9 bases between. Germline CDR1 reads LNHDA; CDR2 reads SQIVND (reference sequence). For the CDR3, the DNA is TGTGCCAGTAGTCCCGGCAGGTCCTACGAGCAGTACTTC. Encoded protein: CASSPGRSYEQYF. The entire variable domain, with the rest obtained from reference TRBV19 and TRBJ2-7, is as follows: DGGITQSPKYLFRKEGQNVTLSCEQNLNHDAMYWYRQDPGQGLRLIYYSQIVNDFQKGDIAEGYSVSREKKESFPLTVTSAQKNPTAFYLCASSPGRSYEQYFGPGTRLTVT.

This clone was recorded only once. V usage is TRBV28 and J usage is TRBJ1-4; weak D call: TRBD1 (5 bases). Trimming left V 5 bases short and J 3 bases short, with 7 bases between. The germline V gene encodes CDR1 MDHEN and CDR2 SYDVKM. The CDR3 sequence is 13 residues long. The CDR3 nucleotides read TGTGCCAGCAGTATCAGGGCTAATGAAAAACTGTTTTTT. This sequence encodes CASSIRANEKLFF.

This clone has a handful of counts. The V gene is TRBV28, the J gene TRBJ1-5, with D perhaps matching TRBD1 (6 bases). Trimming cost V 2 bases and J 1 base, with 30 bases left between them. Germline V CDR1 and CDR2: MDHEN, SYDVKM. The CDR3 is made up of 22 amino acids. The CDR3 bases are TGTGCCAGCAGTTTAGGCCTCACTCACCCCAATAAACAGGGTTGGAGCAATCAGCCCCAGCATTTT. Protein: CASSLGLTHPNKQGWSNQPQHF.

The chain combines TRBV19 with TRBJ1-6; no clear D. There are 12 residues in the CDR3. Germline assignment: CDR1 LNHDA and CDR2 SQIVND (reference sequence). V lost 1 base and J lost 16, with 11 bases in between. The CDR3 region is CASSIGGQLLHF. DNA of the CDR3: TGTGCCAGTAGTATAGGCGGGCAGCTGCTCCACTTT.

V is TRBV4-3 and J is TRBJ2-2; 8 bases fit TRBD2. This CDR3 has 19 residues. Germline CDR1 and CDR2: LGHNA and YSLEER. V shed 2 bases and J 0 bases; nucleotides not matched to a gene: 11. CDR3 coding DNA: TGCGCCAGCAGCCAATGGACGTTGTCGGGGGGGCCGAACACCGGGGAGCTGTTTTTT. Encoded protein: CASSQWTLSGGPNTGELFF.

This sequence joins TRBV6-2 or TRBV6-3 and TRBJ1-5; D is undetermined. This CDR3 is 15 amino acids long. The V end lost 0 bases, the J end lost 3 bases, and 9 bases lay between the germline ends. CDR1 and CDR2 (germline): MNHEY, SVGEGT. Here the CDR3 reads CASSYSRRVNQPQHF. In nucleotides, the CDR3 is TGTGCCAGCAGTTACTCACGCCGGGTCAATCAGCCCCAGCATTTT.